The clone carrying this TCR beta chain appeared many times. Its specificity is not known. Indicated time point: pre-sensitization, week 0. Noted treatment: therapeutic diphenylcyclopropenone sensitization with weekly scalp DPC. The data were taken from a study of human T cells and chemical hapten exposure. Whole-study context: Diphenylcyclopropenone, dosed weekly to the scalp, was given to patients throughout the roughly 25-week study. Study results and caveats: Compared with pre-sensitization or healthy control sets, expanded TCRs clustered more.

Germline V gene sequence: CDR1 SQVTM, CDR2 ANQGSEA. The CDR3 is made up of 16 amino acids. V was trimmed by 4 bases and J by 0 bases, leaving 18 bases between them. TCRdb ran MiXCR on the RACE reads and lists one entry per CDR3 protein. The profile covers 80,000 to 100,000 distinct CDR3 sequences, with about a tenth appearing a single time and under 4% taken by the ten largest. The J gene is TRBJ1-1, the V gene TRBV29-1; no reliable D call. This TCR was sampled from an older woman with alopecia areata. Some clones in this sample may be carry-over from other donors' samples. The sequenced sample was whole blood, obtained in connection with sensitization to the hapten diphenylcyclopropenone (DPC). CDR3 protein: CSVGYAGGPLNTEAFF. As DNA, the CDR3 is TGCAGCGTTGGATATGCGGGCGGGCCATTGAACACTGAAGCTTTCTTT.